This TCR beta chain was identified in a study of molecular identifiers for immune sequencing clone quantification. The sample holds many counts of this clonotype. V was shortened by 5 bases and J by 2 bases, with 12 bases between the two germline ends. Germline V CDR1 and CDR2: SEHNR, FQNEAQ (reference sequence). The CDR3 has 14 residues. TCRdb processed the PCR reads anew with MiXCR; each CDR3 protein has one entry. The table lists just over 95,000 distinct CDR3 sequences, approximately 24% of them singletons, with approximately 0.94% in the top ten. The sequence came from a human donor in good health. Some libraries in this study had Jurkat cell RNA spiked in. This chain links TRBV7-9 with TRBJ1-1; perhaps TRBD1 as D (6 bases). Specimen: naive CD8+ T cells from blood, with Jurkat cell RNA spiked in. Subset here: FACS-sorted CD8+CD4-CCR7+CD45RA+ naive T cells. This CDR3 reads CASSAGQRNTEAFF. The CDR3 DNA reads as TGTGCCAGCAGCGCCGGACAGAGAAACACTGAAGCTTTCTTT.